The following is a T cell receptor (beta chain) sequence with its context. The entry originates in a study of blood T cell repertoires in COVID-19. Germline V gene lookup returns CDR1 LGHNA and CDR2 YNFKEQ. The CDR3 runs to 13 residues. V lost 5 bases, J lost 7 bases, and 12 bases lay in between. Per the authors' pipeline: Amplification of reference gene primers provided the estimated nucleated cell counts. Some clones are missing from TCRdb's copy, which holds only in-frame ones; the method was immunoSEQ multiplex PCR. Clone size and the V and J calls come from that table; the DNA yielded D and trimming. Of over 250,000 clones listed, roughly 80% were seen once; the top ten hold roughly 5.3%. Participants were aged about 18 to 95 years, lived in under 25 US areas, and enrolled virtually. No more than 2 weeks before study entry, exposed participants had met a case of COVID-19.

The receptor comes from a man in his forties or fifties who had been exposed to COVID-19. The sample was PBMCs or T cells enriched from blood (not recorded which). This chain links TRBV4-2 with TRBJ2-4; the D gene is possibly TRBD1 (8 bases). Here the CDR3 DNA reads TGTGCCAGCAGCACAGGGGGGGGGAACATTCAGTACTTC. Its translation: CASSTGGGNIQYF.